These 8 T cell receptor beta chains originate from one sample sequenced in a study of T-cell reconstitution after alpha-beta-depleted transplantation in children. Preparation of the TCRbeta library was carried out with unique molecular identifiers. TCRdb called the PCR reads again in MiXCR, with one record for every CDR3 protein. Here the sample spans hundreds of thousands of distinct CDR3 sequences, 10% to 15% being singletons. The sequencing here drew on PBMCs, taken before TCRalphabeta/CD19-depleted stem cell transplant. Every receptor here comes from a girl aged 2-10 years with congenital amegakaryocytic thrombocytopenia, due to receive a stem cell transplant.

This clonotype was counted between two and nine times. The chain couples TRBV5-1 to TRBJ2-3; D gene uncertain. This CDR3 is built from 15 residues. V was clipped by 2 bases and J by 2 bases, with 12 bases between them. Germline CDR1 reads SGHRS; CDR2 reads YFSETQ. The CDR3 loop reads CASSLDPTNTDTQYF. Here the CDR3 DNA reads TGCGCCAGCAGCTTAGATCCTACCAACACAGATACGCAGTATTTT.

A few counts support this clonotype. The chain combines TRBV7-8 with TRBJ2-5, with TRBD1 as a possible D gene (5 bases). Per germline, CDR1 SGHVS and CDR2 FQNEAQ. This CDR3 spans 14 amino acids. Deletions cut 2 bases from V and 5 bases from J, with 12 bases between. CDR3 nucleotide sequence: TGTGCCAGCAGCTTACAGGGCGGCGTGGAGACCCAGTACTTC. It encodes CASSLQGGVETQYF.

About this clonotype itself: This may stem from a read error, because a much larger clone lies one nucleotide away. The chain has TRBV29-1 and TRBJ1-2; no definite D call. This CDR3 has 12 residues. Trimming removed 5 bases at V and 4 bases at J, with 11 bases between. Germline V CDR1 and CDR2: SQVTM, ANQGSEA. The CDR3 sequence: CSVNWQLYGYTF. CDR3 in DNA: TGCAGCGTTAACTGGCAGCTCTATGGCTACACCTTC. The full variable domain, with the rest looked up from reference TRBV29-1 and TRBJ1-2, is SAVISQKPSRDICQRGTSLTIQCQVDSQVTMMFWYRQQPGQSLTLIATANQGSEATYESGFVIDKFPISRPNLTFSTLTVSNMSPEDSSIYLCSVNWQLYGYTFGSGTRLTVV.

This clonotype was found many times. This chain uses TRBV15 with TRBJ2-2; the match to TRBD1 covers 7 bases. The CDR3 has 14 residues. Germline V gene lookup returns CDR1 LNHNV and CDR2 YYDKDF (reference sequence). V lost 7 bases, J lost 0 bases, and 2 bases stayed unmatched. This CDR3 reads CATKGQSNTGELFF. CDR3 nucleotide sequence: TGTGCCACCAAGGGACAGTCGAACACCGGGGAGCTGTTTTTT.

This chain uses TRBV12-3 or TRBV12-4 with TRBJ2-7, with 8 bases that match TRBD2. This CDR3 is 17 amino acids long. J gave up 2 bases and V 6 bases, and 15 bases lay outside the gene matches. The CDR3 DNA follows: TGTGCCAGCAGCCGCGCCCGAGGACTAGCCCTAACCTACGAGCAGTACTTC. This gives the protein CASSRARGLALTYEQYF.

This clonotype has ten or more counts. The chain couples TRBV5-1 to TRBJ2-3, with D tentatively TRBD1 (6 bases). The CDR3 contains 15 residues. Trimming pared 2 bases from V and 0 bases from J, leaving 10 bases between. CDR1 SGHRS and CDR2 YFSETQ come from the germline V gene. CDR3 region: CASSFRQGSTDTQYF. The DNA for the CDR3 is TGCGCCAGCAGCTTTCGGCAGGGGAGCACAGATACGCAGTATTTT. Together with reference TRBV5-1 and TRBJ2-3, the CDR3 gives the full variable domain: KAGVTQTPRYLIKTRGQQVTLSCSPISGHRSVSWYQQTPGQGLQFLFEYFSETQRNKGNFPGRFSGRQFSNSRSEMNVSTLELGDSALYLCASSFRQGSTDTQYFGPGTRLTVL.

This clonotype appeared many times. The J gene is TRBJ2-7, the V gene TRBV30, with TRBD1 matching over 8 bases. Germline-derived CDR1 and CDR2 are GTSNPN and SVGIG (reference sequence). Trimming cost V 2 bases and J 3 bases; bases outside gene matches: 6. The CDR3 has 14 residues. The CDR3 DNA sequence: TGTGCCTGGAGTCCCGGACAGGGACTCTACGAGCAGTACTTC. Protein product: CAWSPGQGLYEQYF.

This clonotype came up many times. V and J are TRBV4-1 and TRBJ2-2; no clear D. The germline CDR1 and CDR2 sequences are MGHRA and YSYEKL. This CDR3 has 17 residues. The germline V and J ends were trimmed by 4 bases and 0 bases, with 15 bases remaining between them. The CDR3 spells CASSPGQDLANTGELFF. The CDR3 region has the DNA TGCGCCAGCAGCCCGGGTCAAGATCTAGCGAACACCGGGGAGCTGTTTTTT.